Detailed here is one TCR beta chain. Profiling relied on immunoSEQ multiplex PCR, and the TCRdb table lists in-frame clones only, not all of them. The table lists tens of thousands of clones, about three quarters of them singletons. The data were taken from a study of blood T cell repertoires in COVID-19. Study-wide context: From T cells, B-cell-depleted T cells, or PBMCs came the material, which was cDNA or gDNA.

J gave up 0 bases and V 5 bases, and 12 bases lay outside the gene matches. Germline V lookup: CDR1 MNHNY, CDR2 SVGAGI (reference sequence). The CDR3 consists of 17 residues. This chain uses TRBV6-6 with TRBJ2-7; 8 nucleotides agree with TRBD1. This sequence originates from a man aged 70-80 years with active or convalescent COVID-19. The sequenced sample consisted of peripheral blood. CDR3 DNA sequence: TGTGCCAGCAGTCCCCGACCCGACAGGGGCTTCTCCTACGAGCAGTACTTC. Translated: CASSPRPDRGFSYEQYF.